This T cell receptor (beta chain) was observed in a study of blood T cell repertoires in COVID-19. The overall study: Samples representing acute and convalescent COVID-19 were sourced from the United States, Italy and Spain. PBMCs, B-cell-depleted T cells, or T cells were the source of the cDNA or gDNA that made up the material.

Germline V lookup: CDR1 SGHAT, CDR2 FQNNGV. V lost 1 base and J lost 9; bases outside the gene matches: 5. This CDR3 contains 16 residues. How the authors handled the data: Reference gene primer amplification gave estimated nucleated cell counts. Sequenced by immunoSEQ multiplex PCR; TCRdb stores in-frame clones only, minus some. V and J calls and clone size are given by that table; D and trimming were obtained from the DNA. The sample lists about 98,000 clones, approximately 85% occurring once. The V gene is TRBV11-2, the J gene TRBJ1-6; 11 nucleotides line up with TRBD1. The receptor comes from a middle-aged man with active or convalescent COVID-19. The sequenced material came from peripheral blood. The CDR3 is CASSLGTGGNGSPLHF. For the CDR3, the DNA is TGTGCCAGCAGCTTAGGGACAGGGGGCAACGGTTCACCCCTCCACTTT.